The rows below give T cell receptor beta chains drawn from one sample of a study of blood T cell repertoires in COVID-19. Using immunoSEQ multiplex PCR, the repertoire was profiled, and TCRdb retains in-frame clones only, with some absent. The sample shows tens of thousands of clones, over 75% of them seen only once. Specimen: peripheral blood. Receptors originate from a woman older than 75 with acute or convalescent COVID-19. Each CDR3 is given with its conserved first and last residue. The D gene is left open where the match is weak. A clone size is listed for some rows: how often the clone was seen (once, few, many), or a class if it is expanded.

15 TRBJ2-1 NA TRBD2 TRBV28 TGTGCCAGCAGTTCAGGACTAGCGGGAGTAAATGAGCAGTTCTTC CASSSGLAGVNEQFF
15 TRBJ1-5 NA NA TRBV2 TGTGCCAGCAGTGAAGCAGGGGTAGGCAATCAGCCCCAGCATTTT CASSEAGVGNQPQHF
16 TRBJ1-5 NA TRBD1 TRBV6-6 TGTGCCAGCAGTTCAACAGGGGGTTGGCGCAATCAGCCCCAGCATTTT CASSSTGGWRNQPQHF
14 TRBJ2-4 NA NA TRBV30 TGTGCCTGGAGTGTACAGGACAGAAAAAACATTCAGTACTTC CAWSVQDRKNIQYF
16 TRBJ1-1 NA NA TRBV5-1 TGCGCCAGCAGCTTGGCCCCGGCAGGATTGAACACTGAAGCTTTCTTT CASSLAPAGLNTEAFF
17 TRBJ2-5 NA TRBD2 TRBV7-6 TGTGCCAGCAGCTTAGGAACAGGACTAGGCTCCCGGGAGACCCAGTACTTC CASSLGTGLGSRETQYF
16 TRBJ1-1 NA NA TRBV6-2/TRBV6-3 TGTGCCAGCAGTCTAAGATTACAGACAGGGAACACTGAAGCTTTCTTT CASSLRLQTGNTEAFF
13 TRBJ1-2 NA TRBD1 TRBV9 TGTGCCAGCAGCGCCGAACAGGGGAAGGGCTACACCTTC CASSAEQGKGYTF
17 TRBJ1-5 NA NA TRBV24-1 TGTGCCACCAGTGCCCCTTTTTTCCGGGAGGATAATCAGCCCCAGCATTTT CATSAPFFREDNQPQHF
17 TRBJ2-2 NA NA TRBV5-1 TGCGCCAGCAGCTTGGGGGGCAGGCCCTCGAACACCGGGGAGCTGTTTTTT CASSLGGRPSNTGELFF
18 TRBJ1-1 NA TRBD1 TRBV5-6 TGTGCCAGCAGCTTTGGGACAGGGGCGCCAGGTGGGGACACTGAAGCTTTCTTT CASSFGTGAPGGDTEAFF
15 TRBJ2-1 NA NA TRBV2 TGTGCCAGCAGTGAAATAACAGGCTCCTACAATGAGCAGTTCTTC CASSEITGSYNEQFF
13 TRBJ2-6 NA NA TRBV5-5 TGTGCCAGCAGCTCCCGGGGGGCCAACGTCCTGACTTTC CASSSRGANVLTF
17 TRBJ2-5 NA NA TRBV2 TGTGCCAGCGCCTCACCTCAGCGGCTGAGGACCCAAGAGACCCAGTACTTC CASASPQRLRTQETQYF
12 TRBJ1-2 NA NA TRBV10-3 TGTGCCATCAGTTCCACCGGGACAGGCTACACCTTC CAISSTGTGYTF
13 TRBJ2-5 NA NA TRBV12-5 TGTGCTAGTGGTCGGGACACCCAAGAGACCCAGTACTTC CASGRDTQETQYF
15 TRBJ2-5 NA TRBD2 TRBV2 TGTGCCAGCAGTGGACCGGGAGGGTCACGGGAGACCCAGTACTTC CASSGPGGSRETQYF
13 TRBJ1-5 NA NA TRBV7-9 TGTGCCGGCAGCCCCAGGGGTAGTCAGCCCCAGCATTTT CAGSPRGSQPQHF
12 TRBJ2-1 few TRBD2 TRBV3-1/TRBV3-2 TGTGCCAGCAGCCGTTCCGGGACTAGGCGGTTCTTC CASSRSGTRRFF
16 TRBJ1-1 NA NA TRBV19 TGTGCCAGTAGTATAGGGGCGGGGAGGGTTTTGGCCGAAGCTTTCTTT CASSIGAGRVLAEAFF
18 TRBJ2-6 NA NA TRBV6-1 TGTGCCAGCAGTGGCCCGGGACACCTTAGCTCTGGGGCCAACGTCCTGACTTTC CASSGPGHLSSGANVLTF
14 TRBJ2-7 NA NA TRBV24-1 TGTGCCACCACTCCAGGGCTCCATACCTACGAGCAGTACTTC CATTPGLHTYEQYF
14 TRBJ2-7 NA NA TRBV25-1 TGTGCCAGCAGGGGGGGGGCCCCAGCCCTCGAGCAGTACTTC CASRGGAPALEQYF
16 TRBJ2-1 NA TRBD2 TRBV24-1 TGTGCCACCAGTGATTCCGGGACTAGCGCCCGCAATGAGCAGTTCTTC CATSDSGTSARNEQFF
13 TRBJ1-2 NA TRBD1 TRBV19 TGTGCCAGTAGTGTGACAGGGACGGGGGGCTACACCTTC CASSVTGTGGYTF
13 TRBJ1-1 NA TRBD1 TRBV5-1 TGCGCCAGCAGCTTAGACAGGGGCACTGAAGCTTTCTTT CASSLDRGTEAFF
16 TRBJ1-2 NA TRBD1 TRBV5-1 TGCGCCAGCAGCTTGGCCCAAGAAGGGGGCAGAAAAGGCTACACCTTC CASSLAQEGGRKGYTF
15 TRBJ1-1 medium-sized TRBD1 TRBV27 TGTGCCAGCAGTTTAGACAGGGAATCTTCCACTGAAGCTTTCTTT CASSLDRESSTEAFF
15 TRBJ1-1 NA NA TRBV5-1 TGCGCCAGCAGCTTGGCGCAGATTCCTGGCACTGAAGCTTTCTTT CASSLAQIPGTEAFF
13 TRBJ1-2 NA NA TRBV5-5 TGTGCCAGCAACAATGACAGGAACTATGGCTACACCTTC CASNNDRNYGYTF
15 TRBJ2-7 NA NA TRBV6-2/TRBV6-3 TGTGCCAGCAGCACAGGGATAAGGAAGGGCTACGAGCAGTACTTC CASSTGIRKGYEQYF
14 TRBJ1-2 NA TRBD1 TRBV6-5 TGTGCCAGCAGTCCGCCGGGACAGGGCTCGGGCTACACCTTC CASSPPGQGSGYTF
14 TRBJ1-6 NA NA TRBV30 TGTGCCTGGAGCCCGGGCAGGGGTAATTCACCCCTCCACTTT CAWSPGRGNSPLHF
15 TRBJ2-1 NA NA TRBV18 TGTGCCAGCTCACCCACAGTGAGCTCCTACAATGAGCAGTTCTTC CASSPTVSSYNEQFF
15 TRBJ1-4 few NA TRBV5-6 TGTGCCAGCAGCGCGGGGGGGCGAACTAATGAAAAACTGTTTTTT CASSAGGRTNEKLFF
13 TRBJ1-3 NA NA TRBV7-9 TGTGCCAGCAGCTTGGGAGAAGGAAACACCATATATTTT CASSLGEGNTIYF
12 TRBJ1-1 NA TRBD1 TRBV30 TGTGCCTGGGACAGGGATTCCACTGAAGCTTTCTTT CAWDRDSTEAFF
15 TRBJ2-5 NA NA TRBV7-8 TGTGCCAGCAGCTTAAACCTAGCGATGGAAGAGACCCAGTACTTC CASSLNLAMEETQYF
16 TRBJ1-1 few NA TRBV11-3 TGTGCCAGCAGCTTAGATCCTGGGGGGGTAGGCACTGAAGCTTTCTTT CASSLDPGGVGTEAFF
14 TRBJ1-1 NA NA TRBV9 TGTGCCAGCAGCGTAGATTCCCAGAACACTGAAGCTTTCTTT CASSVDSQNTEAFF
15 TRBJ1-4 NA TRBD1 TRBV6-5 TGTGCCAGCAGGGGGATCGGGACAGCTAATGAAAAACTGTTTTTT CASRGIGTANEKLFF
16 TRBJ1-5 NA NA TRBV5-8 TGTGCCAGCACCCTATCGATCGGGATTAGCAATCAGCCCCAGCATTTT CASTLSIGISNQPQHF
16 TRBJ1-2 NA TRBD1 TRBV4-3 TGCGCCAGCAGCCAAGCTGTAACAGGGGGCCTCTATGGCTACACCTTC CASSQAVTGGLYGYTF
13 TRBJ1-2 NA NA TRBV19 TGTGCCAGTACTGGACAGACTAAATATGGCTACACCTTC CASTGQTKYGYTF
12 TRBJ1-2 NA NA TRBV30 TGTGCCAAAAACAGGGCCCGCTATGGCTACACCTTC CAKNRARYGYTF
14 TRBJ2-7 NA TRBD2 TRBV7-9 TGTGCCAGCAGCCCCGGACTAGCTTCCTACGAGCAGTACTTC CASSPGLASYEQYF
15 TRBJ1-5 NA TRBD1 TRBV24-1 TGTGCCACCAGTGCCGCCGACAGGGGCAATCAGCCCCAGCATTTT CATSAADRGNQPQHF
17 TRBJ2-1 NA TRBD1 TRBV24-1 TGTGCCACCAGTGATCTTGGGACAGGGGGACGCAGTGGTGAGCAGTTCTTC CATSDLGTGGRSGEQFF
15 TRBJ2-7 NA NA TRBV11-2 TGTGCCAGCAGCTTCTTCGGCCAGGCGACCTACGAGCAGTACTTC CASSFFGQATYEQYF
13 TRBJ1-5 NA NA TRBV5-1 TGCGCCAGCAGCTTTGGAGGGGATCAGCCCCAGCATTTT CASSFGGDQPQHF
12 TRBJ2-5 NA NA TRBV11-2 TGTGCCAGCAGCTTCGGGAAAGAGACCCAGTACTTC CASSFGKETQYF
16 TRBJ1-4 NA TRBD1 TRBV5-4 TGTGCCAGCAGCTCAGGACAGGGGAAGGCTAATGAAAAACTGTTTTTT CASSSGQGKANEKLFF
14 TRBJ1-5 NA NA TRBV2 TGTGCCAGCAGTGTCAGGGGTAGCAATCAGCCCCAGCATTTT CASSVRGSNQPQHF
16 TRBJ2-1 NA TRBD2 TRBV3-1/TRBV3-2 TGTGCCAGCAGCCGAGAACTAGCGGGGGGTCTCAATGAGCAGTTCTTC CASSRELAGGLNEQFF
14 TRBJ1-2 few TRBD1 TRBV2 TGTGCCAGCAGGATAAAGGACAGGGAACATGGCTACACCTTC CASRIKDREHGYTF
17 TRBJ1-5 NA NA TRBV24-1 TGTGCCACCAGTGACTCGAGTAGAGGTGCGGACAATCAGCCCCAGCATTTT CATSDSSRGADNQPQHF
15 TRBJ1-1 NA NA TRBV6-2/TRBV6-3 TGTGCCAGCAGTTACTCGGCCAGGGCTGCGCAAGGAGCTTTCTTT CASSYSARAAQGAFF
14 TRBJ1-2 NA TRBD1 TRBV9 TGTGCCAGCAGCGCCGGGACAGGGGGCCGTGGCTACACCTTC CASSAGTGGRGYTF
16 TRBJ1-1 NA TRBD1 TRBV5-1 TGCGCCAGCAGCTCCCTACCAGGGACAGCGAACACTGAAGCTTTCTTT CASSSLPGTANTEAFF